This TCR beta chain was captured in a study of blood T cells in healthy people across ages. For the study at large: Per every two T cells, about one barcoded beta molecule was captured by template switching. Findings of the study overall: As age increased, TCR beta diversity per million T cells fell in a roughly linear fashion.

Then a second PCR, running about 6 to 11 cycles, was carried out with a sample-barcoded 5' primer and a J-beta primer mix. In TCRdb, the 5' RACE reads were re-called with MiXCR into one record per CDR3 protein. The repertoire has 550,000 to 700,000 distinct CDR3 sequences, roughly 28% of them found once; the top ten carry around 18%. This clonotype was seen a few times. Its target is not known. The CDR3 extends over 18 amino acids. The V end lost 4 bases, the J end lost 4 bases, and 23 bases lay between the germline ends. Germline V CDR1 and CDR2: MNHEY, SVGEGT. The receptor was isolated from a woman in her 70s in good health. The sequencing input was blood. The J gene is TRBJ2-1, the V gene TRBV6-2 or TRBV6-3; D might be TRBD1 or TRBD2, each matching 5 bases. CDR3 in amino acids: CASSSGSLGAGPYNEQFF. The CDR3 nucleotides read TGTGCCAGCAGTTCCGGATCTCTTGGGGCGGGTCCGTACAATGAGCAGTTCTTC.